This T cell receptor (beta chain) was profiled in a study of blood T cell repertoires in COVID-19. About the research overall: Acute and convalescent COVID-19 samples came from the United States, Italy and Spain. Nucleic acid was either cDNA or gDNA, and it came from T cells, B-cell-depleted T cells, or PBMCs.

Germline CDR1 and CDR2: SGHVS and FNYEAQ. V was pared by 4 bases and J by 4 bases, with 12 bases of the junction left unmatched. The CDR3 loop spans 16 amino acids. This clone was picked up one time. Original processing notes: Amplification with reference gene primers provided the estimates of nucleated cell counts. The protocol was immunoSEQ multiplex PCR, while the TCRdb copy is restricted to in-frame clones and leaves out a portion. Clone size and V and J calls were adopted from that table, with D and trimming inferred from the DNA. Of 110,000 to 150,000 clones listed, roughly 79% are singletons. This clonotype originated in a middle-aged man with active or convalescent COVID-19. This chain links TRBV7-6 with TRBJ2-5; 7 bases are a match to TRBD2. Sequenced: peripheral blood. CDR3 nucleotides: TGTGCCAGCAGCTCGAAAGGCGGGAGCGTTGTAGAGACCCAGTACTTC. It yields the protein CASSSKGGSVVETQYF.